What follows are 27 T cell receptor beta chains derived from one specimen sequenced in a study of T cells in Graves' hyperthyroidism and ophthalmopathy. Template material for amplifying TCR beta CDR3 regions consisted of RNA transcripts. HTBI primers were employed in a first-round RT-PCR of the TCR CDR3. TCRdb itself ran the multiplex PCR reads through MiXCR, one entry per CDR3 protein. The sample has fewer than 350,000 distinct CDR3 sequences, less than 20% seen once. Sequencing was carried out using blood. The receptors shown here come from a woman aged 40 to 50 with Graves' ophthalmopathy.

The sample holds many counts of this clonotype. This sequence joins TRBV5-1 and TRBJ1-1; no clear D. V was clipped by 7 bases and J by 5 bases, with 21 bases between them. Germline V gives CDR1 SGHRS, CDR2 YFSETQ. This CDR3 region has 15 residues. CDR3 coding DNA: TGCGCCAGCTCCCCAGGACGGACGAAGGGTACTGAAGCTTTCTTT. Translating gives CASSPGRTKGTEAFF.

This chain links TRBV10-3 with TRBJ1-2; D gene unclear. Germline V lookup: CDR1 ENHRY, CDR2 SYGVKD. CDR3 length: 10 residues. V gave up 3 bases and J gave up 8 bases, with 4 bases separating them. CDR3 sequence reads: CAISDGGYTF. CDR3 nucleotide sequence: TGTGCCATCAGTGATGGGGGCTACACCTTC.

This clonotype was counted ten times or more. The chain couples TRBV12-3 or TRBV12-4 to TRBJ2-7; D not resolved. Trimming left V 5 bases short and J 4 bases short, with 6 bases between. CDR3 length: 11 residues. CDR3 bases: TGTGCCAGCAGTGAAGAGTACGAGCAGTACTTC. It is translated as CASSEEYEQYF.

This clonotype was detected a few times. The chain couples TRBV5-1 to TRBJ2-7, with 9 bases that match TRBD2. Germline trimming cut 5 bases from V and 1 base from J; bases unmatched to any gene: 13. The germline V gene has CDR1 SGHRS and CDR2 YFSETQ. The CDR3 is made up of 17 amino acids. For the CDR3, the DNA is TGCGCCAGCAGTAAGGCGGGAGGGCCGAGTATGTCCTACGAGCAGTACTTC. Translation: CASSKAGGPSMSYEQYF.

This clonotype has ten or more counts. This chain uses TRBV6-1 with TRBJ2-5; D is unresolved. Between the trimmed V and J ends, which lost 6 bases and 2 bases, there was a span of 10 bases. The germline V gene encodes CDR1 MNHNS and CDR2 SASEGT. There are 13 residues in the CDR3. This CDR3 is CASSLEVQETQYF. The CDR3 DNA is TGTGCCAGCAGCCTAGAGGTGCAAGAGACCCAGTACTTC.

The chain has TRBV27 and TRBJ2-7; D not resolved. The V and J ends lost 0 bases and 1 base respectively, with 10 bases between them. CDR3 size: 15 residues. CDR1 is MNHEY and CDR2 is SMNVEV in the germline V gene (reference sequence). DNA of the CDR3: TGTGCCAGCAGTTTATCGGTGGCCAGATCCTACGAGCAGTACTTC. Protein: CASSLSVARSYEQYF.

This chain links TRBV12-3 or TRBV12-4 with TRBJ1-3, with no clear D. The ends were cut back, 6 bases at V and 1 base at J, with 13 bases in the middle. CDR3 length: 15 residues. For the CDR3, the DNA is TGTGCCAGCAGCTCGGGTCCGGGGTCTGGAAACACCATATATTTT. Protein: CASSSGPGSGNTIYF.

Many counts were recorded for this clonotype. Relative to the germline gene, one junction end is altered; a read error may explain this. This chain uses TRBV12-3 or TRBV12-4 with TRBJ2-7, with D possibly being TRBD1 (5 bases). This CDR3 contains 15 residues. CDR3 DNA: TGTGCCGGCAGTTTTAAGGGGAATTCCCCCTACGAGCAGTACTTC. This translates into CAGSFKGNSPYEQYF.

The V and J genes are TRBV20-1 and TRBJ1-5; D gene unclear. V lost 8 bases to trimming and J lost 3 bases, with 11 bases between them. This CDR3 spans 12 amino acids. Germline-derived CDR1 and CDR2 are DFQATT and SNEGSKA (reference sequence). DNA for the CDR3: TGCAGTCCCGGTGACCTCAATCAGCCCCAGCATTTT. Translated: CSPGDLNQPQHF.

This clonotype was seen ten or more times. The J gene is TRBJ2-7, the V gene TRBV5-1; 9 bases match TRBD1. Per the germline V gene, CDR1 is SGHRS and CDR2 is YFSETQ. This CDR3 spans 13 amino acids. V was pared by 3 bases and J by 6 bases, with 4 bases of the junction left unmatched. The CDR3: CASSWGTGFEQYF. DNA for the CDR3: TGCGCCAGCAGCTGGGGGACAGGGTTCGAGCAGTACTTC.

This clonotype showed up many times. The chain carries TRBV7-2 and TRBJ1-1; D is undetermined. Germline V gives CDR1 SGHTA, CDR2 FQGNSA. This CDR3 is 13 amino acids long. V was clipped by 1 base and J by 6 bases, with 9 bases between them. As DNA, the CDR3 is TGTGCCAGCAGCTTAGGGGGTAGGGCTGAAGCTTTCTTT. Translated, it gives CASSLGGRAEAFF.

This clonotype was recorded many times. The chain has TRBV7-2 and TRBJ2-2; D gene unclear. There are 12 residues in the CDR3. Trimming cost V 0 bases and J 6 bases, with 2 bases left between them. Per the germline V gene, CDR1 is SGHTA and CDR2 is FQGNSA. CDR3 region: CASSLASGELFF. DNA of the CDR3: TGTGCCAGCAGCTTAGCCTCCGGGGAGCTGTTTTTT.

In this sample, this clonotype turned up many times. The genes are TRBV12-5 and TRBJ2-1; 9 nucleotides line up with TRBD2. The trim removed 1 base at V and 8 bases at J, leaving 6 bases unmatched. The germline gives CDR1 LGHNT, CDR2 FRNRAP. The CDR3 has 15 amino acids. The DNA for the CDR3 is TGTGCTAGTGGTTTGGGTAGCGGGAGTCTGGATGAGCAGTTCTTC. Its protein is CASGLGSGSLDEQFF. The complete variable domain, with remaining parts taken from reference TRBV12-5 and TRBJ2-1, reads DARVTQTPRHKVTEMGQEVTMRCQPILGHNTVFWYRQTMMQGLELLAYFRNRAPLDDSGMPKDRFSAEMPDATLATLKIQPSEPRDSAVYFCASGLGSGSLDEQFFGPGTRLTVL.

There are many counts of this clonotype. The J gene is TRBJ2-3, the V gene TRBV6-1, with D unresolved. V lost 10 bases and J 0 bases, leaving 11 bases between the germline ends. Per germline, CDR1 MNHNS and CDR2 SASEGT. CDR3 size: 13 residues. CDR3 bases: TGTGCCACCCTACCCTATAGCACAGATACGCAGTATTTT. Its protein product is CATLPYSTDTQYF.

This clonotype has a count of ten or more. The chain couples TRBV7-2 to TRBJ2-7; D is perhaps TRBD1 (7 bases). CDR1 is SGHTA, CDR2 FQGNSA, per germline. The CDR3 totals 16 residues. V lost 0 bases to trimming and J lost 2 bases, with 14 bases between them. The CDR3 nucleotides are TGTGCCAGCAGCTTAGCTAGACAGGGAGGCGCCTACGAGCAGTACTTC. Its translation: CASSLARQGGAYEQYF.

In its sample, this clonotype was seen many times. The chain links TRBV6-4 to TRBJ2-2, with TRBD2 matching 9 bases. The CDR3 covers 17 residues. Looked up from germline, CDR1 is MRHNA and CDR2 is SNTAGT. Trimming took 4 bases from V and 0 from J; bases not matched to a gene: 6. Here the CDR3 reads CASSVFSGRTNTGELFF. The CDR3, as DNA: TGTGCCAGCAGTGTCTTTAGCGGGAGAACGAACACCGGGGAGCTGTTTTTT.

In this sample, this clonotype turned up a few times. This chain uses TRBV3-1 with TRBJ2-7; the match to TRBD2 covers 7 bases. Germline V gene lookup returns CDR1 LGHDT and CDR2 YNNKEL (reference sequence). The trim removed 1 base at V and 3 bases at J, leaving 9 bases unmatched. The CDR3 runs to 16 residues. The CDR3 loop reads CASSQAGRQSVYEQYF. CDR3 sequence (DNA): TGTGCCAGCAGCCAAGCCGGGAGGCAGTCCGTCTACGAGCAGTACTTC.

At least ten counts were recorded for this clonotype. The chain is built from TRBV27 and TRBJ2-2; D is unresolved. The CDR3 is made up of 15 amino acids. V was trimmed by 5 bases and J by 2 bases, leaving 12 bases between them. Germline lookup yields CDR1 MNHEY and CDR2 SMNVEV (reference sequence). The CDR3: CASSPARINTGELFF. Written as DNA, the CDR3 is TGTGCCAGCAGTCCCGCCCGGATAAACACCGGGGAGCTGTTTTTT.

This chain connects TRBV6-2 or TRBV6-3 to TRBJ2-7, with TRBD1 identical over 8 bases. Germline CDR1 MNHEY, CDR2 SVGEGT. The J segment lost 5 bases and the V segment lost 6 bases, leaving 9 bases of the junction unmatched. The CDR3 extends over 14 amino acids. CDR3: CASSRTGTYHEQYF. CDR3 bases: TGTGCCAGCAGCCGGACAGGGACCTACCACGAGCAGTACTTC.

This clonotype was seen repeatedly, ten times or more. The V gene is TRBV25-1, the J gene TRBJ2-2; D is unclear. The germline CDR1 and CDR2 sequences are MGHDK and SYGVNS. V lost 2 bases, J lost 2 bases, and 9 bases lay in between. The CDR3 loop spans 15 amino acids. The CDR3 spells CASSERSINTGELFF. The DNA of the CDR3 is TGTGCCAGCAGTGAACGGTCGATAAACACCGGGGAGCTGTTTTTT.

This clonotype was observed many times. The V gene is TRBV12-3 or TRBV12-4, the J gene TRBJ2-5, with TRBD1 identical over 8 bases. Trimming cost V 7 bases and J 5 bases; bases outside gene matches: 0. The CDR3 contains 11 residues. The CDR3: CASTGGETQYF. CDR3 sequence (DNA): TGTGCCAGCACAGGGGGCGAGACCCAGTACTTC.

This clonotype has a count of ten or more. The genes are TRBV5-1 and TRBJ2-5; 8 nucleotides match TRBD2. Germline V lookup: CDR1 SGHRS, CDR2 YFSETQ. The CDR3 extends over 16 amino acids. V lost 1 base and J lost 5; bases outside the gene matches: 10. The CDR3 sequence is CASSLWLAGGEETQYF. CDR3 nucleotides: TGCGCCAGCAGCTTGTGGCTAGCGGGCGGCGAGGAGACCCAGTACTTC.

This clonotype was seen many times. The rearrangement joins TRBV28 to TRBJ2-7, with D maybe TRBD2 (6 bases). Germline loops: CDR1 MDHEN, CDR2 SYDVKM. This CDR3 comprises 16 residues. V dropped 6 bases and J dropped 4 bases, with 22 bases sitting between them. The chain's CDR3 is CASSSFRTYRGYEQYF. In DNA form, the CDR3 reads TGTGCCAGCAGCTCCTTCAGGACATACCGGGGGTACGAGCAGTACTTC.

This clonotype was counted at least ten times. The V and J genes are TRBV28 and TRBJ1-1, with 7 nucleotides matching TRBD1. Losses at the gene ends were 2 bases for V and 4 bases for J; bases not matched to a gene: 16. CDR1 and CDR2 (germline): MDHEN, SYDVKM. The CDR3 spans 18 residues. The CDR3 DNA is TGTGCCAGCAGTTTAAGGGCAGGGGGTTACCTACAGAGCACTGAAGCTTTCTTT. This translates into CASSLRAGGYLQSTEAFF.

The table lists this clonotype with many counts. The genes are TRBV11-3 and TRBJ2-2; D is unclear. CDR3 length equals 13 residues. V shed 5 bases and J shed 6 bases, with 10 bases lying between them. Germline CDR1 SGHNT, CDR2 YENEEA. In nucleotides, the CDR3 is TGTGCCAGCAGCCGGATCCAGTCCGGGGAGCTGTTTTTT. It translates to CASSRIQSGELFF.

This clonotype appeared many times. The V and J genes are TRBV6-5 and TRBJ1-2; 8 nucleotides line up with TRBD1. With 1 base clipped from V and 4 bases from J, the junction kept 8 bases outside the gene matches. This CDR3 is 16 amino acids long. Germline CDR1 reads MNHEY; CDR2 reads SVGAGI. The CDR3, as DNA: TGTGCCAGCAGTTACTTACTTTCCGACAGGGGCTATGGCTACACCTTC. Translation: CASSYLLSDRGYGYTF.

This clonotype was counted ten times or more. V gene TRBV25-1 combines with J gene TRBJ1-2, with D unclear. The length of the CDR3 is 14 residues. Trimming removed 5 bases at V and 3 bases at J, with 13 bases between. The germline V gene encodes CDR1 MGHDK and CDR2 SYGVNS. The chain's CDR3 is CASSLEDKYYGYTF. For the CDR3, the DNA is TGTGCCAGCAGTCTTGAGGATAAATACTATGGCTACACCTTC.